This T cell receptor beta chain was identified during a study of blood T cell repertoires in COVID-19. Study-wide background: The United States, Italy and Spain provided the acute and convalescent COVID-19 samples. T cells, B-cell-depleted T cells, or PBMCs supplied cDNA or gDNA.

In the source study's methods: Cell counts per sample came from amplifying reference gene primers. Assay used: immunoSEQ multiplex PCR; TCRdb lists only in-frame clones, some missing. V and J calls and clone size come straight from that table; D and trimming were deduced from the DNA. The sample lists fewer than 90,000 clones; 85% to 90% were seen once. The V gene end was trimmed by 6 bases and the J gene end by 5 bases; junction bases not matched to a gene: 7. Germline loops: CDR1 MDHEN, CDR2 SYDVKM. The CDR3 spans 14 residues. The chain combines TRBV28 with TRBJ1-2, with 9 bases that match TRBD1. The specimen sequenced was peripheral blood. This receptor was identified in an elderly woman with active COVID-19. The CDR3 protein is CASRAAGTGYGYTF. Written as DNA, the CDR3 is TGTGCCAGCAGAGCCGCCGGGACAGGGTATGGCTACACCTTC.